The rows below give T cell receptor beta chains drawn from one sample of a study of T cell clonotyping in hematopoietic cell transplantation. Clones were read by immunoSEQ multiplex PCR, and TCRdb kept only the in-frame ones, dropping some. The sample includes around 14,000 clones, approximately 95% seen only once; the top ten take roughly 4.5%. The source was PBMCs, collected 30 days after allogeneic stem cell transplant. Receptor source: a male patient aged 60 to 75 who had an allogeneic stem cell transplant from an unrelated donor, so the T cells may come from the graft donor. Some clones in this sample may be carry-over from other donors' samples. Both conserved end residues are part of each CDR3. D genes are given only for firm matches. Only some rows state a clone size, as once, few, many or a class for expanded clones.

d_call clone_size j_call v_call cdr3_nt cdr3_aa
- - TRBJ1-5 TRBV29-1 TGCAGCGCTGGGGGTTACAATCAGCCCCAGCATTTT CSAGGYNQPQHF
- - TRBJ1-3 TRBV11-2 TGTGCCAGCAGTCCTTATTCCGGCTCTGGAAACACCATATATTTT CASSPYSGSGNTIYF
- once TRBJ2-7 TRBV5-6 TGTGCCAGCAGCAACGGGGCCCTGGGGGAGCAGTACTTC CASSNGALGEQYF
- - TRBJ2-7 TRBV7-2 TGTGCCAGCAGCTTGGGTTCGGGCGGCGACTACGAGCAGTACTTC CASSLGSGGDYEQYF
- once TRBJ1-6 TRBV7-9 TGTGCCAGCAGCTTAGAGGGGGATTCACCCCTCCACTTT CASSLEGDSPLHF
- once TRBJ1-2 TRBV6-5 TGTGCCAGCAGTTATACGGATGAGGGGACTGGTGGCTACACCTTC CASSYTDEGTGGYTF
- - TRBJ2-7 TRBV7-2 TGTGCCAGCGGTGCACCGCCTCCCTACGAGCAGTACTTC CASGAPPPYEQYF
- - TRBJ2-7 TRBV6-5 TGTGCCAGCAGTTACGGGCCTCCGGGATCCTCCTACGAGCAGTACTTC CASSYGPPGSSYEQYF
- - TRBJ1-2 TRBV2 TGTGCCAGCAGTGAAGTGGGTTACGAAGGCTACACCTTC CASSEVGYEGYTF
- - TRBJ2-6 TRBV6-5 TGTGCCAGCAGCTCAGGGGTGTTTGGGGCCAACGTCCTGACTTTC CASSSGVFGANVLTF
TRBD1 - TRBJ1-4 TRBV19 TGTGCCAGTAGTCGGGACAGGGAAGAAAAACTGTTTTTT CASSRDREEKLFF
- - TRBJ2-3 TRBV4-3 TGCGCCAGCAGCCAAGCGTCCCAGGGATTCACAGATACGCAGTATTTT CASSQASQGFTDTQYF
- - TRBJ2-7 TRBV5-6 TGTGCCAGCATCCTTATGGGTGGGCGCGAGCAGTACTTC CASILMGGREQYF
- - TRBJ1-2 TRBV2 TGTGCCAGCAGTGAAGGGGTAGTTAGAATCTATGGCTACACCTTC CASSEGVVRIYGYTF
TRBD1 - TRBJ1-5 TRBV15 TGTGCCACCAGCCTTGGGACAGGTCCGCAGCCCCAGCATTTT CATSLGTGPQPQHF
- - TRBJ1-2 TRBV5-4 TGTGCCAGCAGCGAAAGTAACTATGGCTACACCTTC CASSESNYGYTF
- once TRBJ1-5 TRBV19 TGTGCCAGTAGCGGGGGCCGGGGGTTCGGCAATCAGCCCCAGCATTTT CASSGGRGFGNQPQHF
- - TRBJ1-5 TRBV19 TGTGCCAGTAGGGAGACAGGTCTGGGTCAGCCCCAGCATTTT CASRETGLGQPQHF
- - TRBJ2-7 TRBV11-1 TGTGCCAGCAGCTTAGGGGGCCTATACGAGCAGTACTTC CASSLGGLYEQYF
- - TRBJ1-6 TRBV6-5 TGTGCCAGCAGGAGGATAGGTGATTCACCCCTCCACTTT CASRRIGDSPLHF
- - TRBJ1-3 TRBV29-1 TGCAGCGTTGTGGAGTCTCTCTCTGGAAACACCATATATTTT CSVVESLSGNTIYF
- - TRBJ2-7 TRBV15 TGTGCCACCAGCCGCTCGGCCCACTCCTACGAGCAGTACTTC CATSRSAHSYEQYF
- once TRBJ2-3 TRBV30 TGTGCCTGGAGTCGGCGAATCGGGGATACGCAGTATTTT CAWSRRIGDTQYF
- - TRBJ1-1 TRBV5-6 TGTGCCAGCAGCTTGGCCCTCAGGGAGACTGAAGCTTTCTTT CASSLALRETEAFF
- - TRBJ2-7 TRBV10-3 TGTGCCATCAGTGTGGCAGGGCTATACGAGCAGTACTTC CAISVAGLYEQYF
- - TRBJ2-1 TRBV19 TGTGCCAGTAGCCATCTCCAGGGAAATGAGCAGTTCTTC CASSHLQGNEQFF
- - TRBJ2-1 TRBV28 TGTGCCAGCAGTTCCGGGACACACGAGGCTGAGCAGTTCTTC CASSSGTHEAEQFF